The 14 T cell receptor beta chains presented below share a single source sample, sequenced in a study of Ad26.COV2.S vaccination and SARS-CoV-2 variants. Documented treatment: around 19 received Ad26.COV2.S at low or high dose, single or two shots; about 5 received placebo; per-sample allocation not given. Sampling was performed 63 days after the first vaccine or placebo injection. TCRdb's table, derived via immunoSEQ multiplex PCR, lists solely in-frame clones and lacks some. The table has a few hundred thousand clones, 80% to 90% seen once. This sample comprised peripheral blood, obtained in a trial of Ad26.COV2.S vaccine versus placebo. Receptors originate from a person between 18 and 65 years old who received the Ad26.COV2.S COVID-19 vaccine or a placebo.

The V and J genes are TRBV19 and TRBJ1-1; TRBD1 agrees at 8 bases. In germline, CDR1 is LNHDA, CDR2 SQIVND (reference sequence). The CDR3 sequence is 11 residues long. J gave up 11 bases and V 6 bases, and 5 bases lay outside the gene matches. The CDR3 sequence is CASRTTGEAFF. CDR3 nucleotides: TGTGCCAGTAGGACGACAGGGGAGGCTTTCTTT.

The genes are TRBV7-2 and TRBJ2-3, with 12 bases that match TRBD2. Germline V CDR1 and CDR2: SGHTA, FQGNSA. The CDR3 sequence is 16 residues long. After removal of 5 bases from V and 4 bases from J, the junction contained 7 bases not matched to a gene. Here the CDR3 DNA reads TGTGCCAGCAGCCCAAGACTAGCGGGGGAAGCAGATACGCAGTATTTT. Translated, it gives CASSPRLAGEADTQYF.

With respect to this clone: The same CDR3 is also encoded by other DNA sequences in this sample. The chain links TRBV7-9 to TRBJ2-3, with D unclear. V shed 6 bases and J shed 0 bases, with 4 bases lying between them. This CDR3 has 12 residues. CDR1 is SEHNR and CDR2 is FQNEAQ in the germline V gene (reference sequence). Here the CDR3 DNA reads TGTGCCAGCAGTTCAAGCACAGATACGCAGTATTTT. Translated, it gives CASSSSTDTQYF. Looking up the rest from reference TRBV7-9 and TRBJ2-3 gives the full variable domain: DTGVSQNPRHKITKRGQNVTFRCDPISEHNRLYWYRQTLGQGPEFLTYFQNEAQLEKSRLLSDRFSAERPKGSFSTLEIQRTEQGDSAMYLCASSSSTDTQYFGPGTRLTVL.

This clone appeared once. V usage is TRBV7-2 and J usage is TRBJ2-5; 9 bases are a match to TRBD2. The CDR3 length is 14 residues. The trim removed 5 bases at V and 4 bases at J, leaving 5 bases unmatched. Per germline, CDR1 SGHTA and CDR2 FQGNSA. In DNA, the CDR3 is TGTGCCAGCAGCCCGCGGGGGGGCCGAGAGACCCAGTACTTC. Its translation is CASSPRGGRETQYF.

Remarks on this clone: Within the sample, other DNA sequences also encode this same CDR3. This chain connects TRBV3-1 (or the pseudogene TRBV3-2) to TRBJ2-7; D is uncertain. The germline V gene has CDR1 LGHDT and CDR2 YNNKEL (reference sequence). V was shortened by 1 base and J by 7 bases, with 5 bases between the two germline ends. The CDR3 runs to 11 residues. CDR3 sequence (DNA): TGTGCCAGCAGCCAAGTGTCTGAGCAGTACTTC. Encoded protein: CASSQVSEQYF.

The rearrangement uses TRBV6-5 and TRBJ2-1; D unclear. CDR3 length: 11 residues. Deletions cut 7 bases from V and 6 bases from J, with 7 bases between. Germline V gene data show CDR1 as MNHEY and CDR2 as SVGAGI. The CDR3 nucleotides read TGTGCCAGCAAAAGGGCCAATGAGCAGTTCTTC. Residues: CASKRANEQFF.

Only a few counts were recorded for this clone. The chain joins TRBV12-3 or TRBV12-4 to TRBJ2-5; D uncertain. The CDR3 totals 12 residues. Between the trimmed V and J ends, which lost 6 bases and 5 bases, there was a span of 10 bases. The CDR3, as DNA: TGTGCCAGCAGCCCCCTTGGGGAGACCCAGTACTTC. Encoded protein: CASSPLGETQYF.

The chain carries TRBV18 and TRBJ1-5, with unresolved D. The CDR3 sequence is 14 residues long. The ends were cut back, 3 bases at V and 6 bases at J, with 12 bases in the middle. From germline, CDR1 is KGHSH and CDR2 LQKENI. The CDR3 loop reads CASSPGGGSQPQHF. The CDR3 DNA sequence: TGTGCCAGCTCACCGGGTGGTGGAAGTCAGCCCCAGCATTTT.

The chain couples TRBV11-3 to TRBJ1-3; D perhaps matches TRBD1 (5 bases). The germline V gene has CDR1 SGHNT and CDR2 YENEEA. The CDR3 loop spans 15 amino acids. Deletions cut 4 bases from V and 3 bases from J, with 13 bases between. CDR3 sequence reads: CASSSMAGSGNTIYF. In DNA, the CDR3 is TGTGCCAGCAGCTCAATGGCAGGGAGTGGAAACACCATATATTTT.

This clone was observed a single time. The chain employs TRBV7-2 and TRBJ2-5; TRBD2 matches at 10 bases. V lost 5 bases to trimming and J lost 4 bases; unmatched junction nucleotides: 4. This CDR3 comprises 14 residues. Germline CDR1 SGHTA, CDR2 FQGNSA. The CDR3 DNA reads TGTGCCAGCAGCACCGGACTAGCGGTAGAGACCCAGTACTTC. It codes for CASSTGLAVETQYF. Variable domain in full (rest from reference TRBV7-2 and TRBJ2-5): GAGVSQSPSNKVTEKGKDVELRCDPISGHTALYWYRQSLGQGLEFLIYFQGNSAPDKSGLPSDRFSAERTGGSVSTLTIQRTQQEDSAVYLCASSTGLAVETQYFGPGTRLLVL.

The rearrangement uses TRBV21-1 and TRBJ2-1; the tabulated D call, TRBD2, remains unverified against the DNA. TRBV21-1 is annotated as a pseudogene. This CDR3 has 19 residues. This CDR3 is CASSFSRKTTRTPYNEQFF. CDR3 in DNA: TGTGCCAGCAGCTTCTCCCGCAAGACTACCAGAACCCCCTACAATGAGCAGTTCTTC.

The chain is built from TRBV5-1 and TRBJ2-3; D assignment may be TRBD1 or TRBD2 (5 bases each). Trimming stripped 1 base from V and 3 bases from J, with 15 bases between. The CDR3 sequence is 16 residues long. Germline CDR1 SGHRS, CDR2 YFSETQ. The CDR3 nucleotides read TGCGCCAGCAGCTTGTATGGGGCTCAGCGGACAGATACGCAGTATTTT. It is translated as CASSLYGAQRTDTQYF.

The V gene is TRBV4-1, the J gene TRBJ2-7, with D perhaps TRBD1 (6 bases). V was clipped by 0 bases and J by 5 bases, with 14 bases between them. CDR1 and CDR2 from the germline V gene are MGHRA and YSYEKL. The CDR3 runs to 15 residues. The CDR3 spells CASSQERTDSDEQYF. Written as DNA, the CDR3 is TGCGCCAGCAGCCAAGAGCGGACAGATAGTGACGAGCAGTACTTC.

This sequence joins TRBV5-4 and TRBJ1-2, with 9 bases fitting TRBD1. This CDR3 spans 17 amino acids. After removal of 4 bases from V and 2 bases from J, the junction contained 12 bases not matched to a gene. From germline, CDR1 is SGHNT and CDR2 YYREEE (reference sequence). CDR3 coding DNA: TGTGCCAGCAGCCCAAGGAGGGGACAGGGCGTAAACTATGGCTACACCTTC. Amino acid sequence: CASSPRRGQGVNYGYTF.